The 14 T cell receptor beta chains presented below share a single source sample, sequenced in a study of blood T cells in healthy people across ages. The use of a sample-barcoded 5' primer and a J-beta primer mix characterized a second PCR of about 6 to 11 cycles. In TCRdb, the 5' RACE reads were re-called with MiXCR into one record per CDR3 protein. The table lists fewer than 800,000 distinct CDR3 sequences, roughly 49% of them singletons. The sequenced sample was blood. These TCRs come from a woman aged 60-70 years in good health.

This clonotype was recorded many times. This sequence joins TRBV7-2 and TRBJ2-3; the D gene is possibly TRBD2 (5 bases). CDR1 and CDR2 from the germline V gene are SGHTA and FQGNSA. This CDR3 contains 16 residues. Trimming removed 5 bases at V and 0 bases at J, with 15 bases between. The CDR3 coding sequence is TGTGCCAGCAGCCTAGGACGGGATCTAAGCACAGATACGCAGTATTTT. Its protein is CASSLGRDLSTDTQYF.

V gene TRBV20-1 combines with J gene TRBJ2-7, with D maybe TRBD2 (6 bases). The germline V and J ends were trimmed by 5 bases and 3 bases, with 11 bases remaining between them. This CDR3 region has 12 residues. Germline loops: CDR1 DFQATT, CDR2 SNEGSKA (reference sequence). CDR3: CSAPTRSYEQYF. CDR3 nucleotide sequence: TGCAGTGCTCCGACTAGAAGCTACGAGCAGTACTTC.

This chain joins TRBV20-1 and TRBJ2-1; 7 bases are shared with TRBD2. The CDR3 is made up of 13 amino acids. Germline V gene sequence: CDR1 DFQATT, CDR2 SNEGSKA (reference sequence). Losses at the gene ends were 6 bases for V and 8 bases for J; bases not matched to a gene: 10. CDR3 in amino acids: CSAGRQGGHEQFF. The CDR3 DNA sequence: TGCAGTGCCGGTCGCCAGGGAGGGCATGAGCAGTTCTTC.

This clonotype showed up just a few times. The V call is TRBV6-2 or TRBV6-3, the J call TRBJ2-5; 11 bases align to TRBD1. The length of the CDR3 is 15 residues. V shed 4 bases, J shed 5 bases, and the junction held 6 bases outside the gene matches. The germline CDR1 and CDR2 sequences are MNHEY and SVGEGT. Written as DNA, the CDR3 is TGTGCCAGCAGTTCGCGGGACAGGGGGACGGAGACCCAGTACTTC. It encodes CASSSRDRGTETQYF.

This clonotype was found a few times. The V gene is TRBV3-1, the J gene TRBJ1-2, with 9 bases identical to TRBD1. The CDR3 has 14 residues. After removal of 6 bases from V and 0 bases from J, the junction contained 2 bases not matched to a gene. Germline CDR1 and CDR2: LGHDT and YNNKEL (reference sequence). CDR3 residues: CASRRTGANYGYTF. The CDR3, as DNA: TGTGCCAGCAGAAGGACAGGGGCTAACTATGGCTACACCTTC.

The CDR3 here is CASSLDVNTGELFF. The CDR3 DNA reads TGCGCCAGCAGCCTAGACGTGAACACCGGGGAGCTGTTTTTT. The rearrangement joins TRBV4-3 to TRBJ2-2; no clear D. The V end lost 4 bases, the J end lost 1 base, and 7 bases lay between the germline ends. There are 14 residues in the CDR3. Germline CDR1 reads LGHNA; CDR2 reads YSLEER.

The CDR3 region is CASSYGRAYQETQYF. The CDR3 region has the DNA TGTGCCAGCAGTTACGGGAGGGCTTACCAAGAGACCCAGTACTTC. The chain uses TRBV6-6 and TRBJ2-5; the match to TRBD2 covers 7 bases. J lost 0 bases, V lost 2 bases, and 3 bases had no gene match. Germline CDR1 MNHNY, CDR2 SVGAGI (reference sequence). The CDR3 contains 15 residues.

This clonotype occurred a few times. The CDR3 loop is CASSFSSGNEQFF. The CDR3 nucleotides read TGTGCCAGCAGCTTTTCGAGTGGGAATGAGCAGTTCTTC. The chain is built from TRBV7-2 and TRBJ2-1; no reliable D call. The CDR3 covers 13 residues. Germline CDR1 reads SGHTA; CDR2 reads FQGNSA. V was pared by 3 bases and J by 7 bases, with 10 bases between.

This chain joins TRBV11-1 and TRBJ2-5; D uncertain. V lost 5 bases, J lost 1 base, and 8 bases lay in between. CDR1 is SGHAT and CDR2 is FQDESV in the germline V gene (reference sequence). The CDR3 spans 13 residues. The CDR3 here is CASSRSSQETQYF. The CDR3 bases are TGTGCCAGCAGCCGGTCATCCCAAGAGACCCAGTACTTC.

V and J are TRBV11-2 and TRBJ2-2; no reliable D call. Between the trimmed V and J ends, which lost 5 bases and 1 base, there was a span of 14 bases. This CDR3 has 16 amino acids. Germline V lookup: CDR1 SGHAT, CDR2 FQNNGV. The DNA of the CDR3 is TGTGCCAGCAGCCATATACGGAGAGGGAACACCGGGGAGCTGTTTTTT. As protein: CASSHIRRGNTGELFF.

Worth noting for this clonotype: A junction end diverges from the germline sequence, so it may reflect a read error. CDR3 loop: CASSKAGAAGYEQYF. Written as DNA, the CDR3 is TGTGCCAGCAGTAAAGCGGGGGCCGCTGGGTACGAGCAGTACTTC. The J gene is TRBJ2-4, the V gene TRBV6-1; 8 bases match TRBD2. The assigned J gene may be wrong: the sequence end matches TRBJ2-7 better. The length of the CDR3 is 15 residues. Germline V gene lookup returns CDR1 MNHNS and CDR2 SASEGT.

This clonotype has a handful of counts. The rearrangement uses TRBV4-3 and TRBJ2-1; no clear D. CDR1 is LGHNA, CDR2 YSLEER, per germline. V was shortened by 0 bases and J by 5 bases, with 5 bases between the two germline ends. This CDR3 region has 13 residues. This CDR3 reads CASSQDQDNEQFF. CDR3 in DNA: TGCGCCAGCAGCCAAGATCAGGACAATGAGCAGTTCTTC.

This clonotype was recorded a few times. V usage is TRBV5-1 and J usage is TRBJ1-1; TRBD1 matches at 7 bases. With 5 bases clipped from V and 5 bases from J, the junction kept 9 bases outside the gene matches. The CDR3 runs 14 residues. In germline, CDR1 is SGHRS, CDR2 YFSETQ. CDR3 sequence: CASRSDRVGTEAFF. The CDR3 bases are TGCGCCAGCAGGTCAGACAGGGTTGGGACTGAAGCTTTCTTT.

In its sample, this clonotype was seen a few times. This chain links TRBV28 with TRBJ2-7; 7 bases are a match to TRBD1. CDR3 length: 15 residues. CDR1 and CDR2 (germline): MDHEN, SYDVKM. With 5 bases clipped from V and 3 bases from J, the junction kept 10 bases outside the gene matches. CDR3 protein: CASSSTRTGYYEQYF. In nucleotides, the CDR3 is TGTGCCAGCAGTAGCACCCGGACAGGCTACTACGAGCAGTACTTC.